Following are 25 T cell receptor beta chains from one sample sequenced in a study of spatial heterogeneity in lung cancer. Specified time point: sample taken at primary tumor resection. Sequencing covered unsorted whole RNA taken from tumor, nontumor lung or frozen PBMC. TCRdb re-called the 5' RACE reads through MiXCR, storing one row per CDR3 protein. In the table there are roughly 39,000 distinct CDR3 sequences, 6% to 7% of which are singletons. The specimen comprised PBMCs, sampled at surgery. Receptors were obtained from a female donor with early-stage non-small cell lung cancer.

The J gene is TRBJ2-5, the V gene TRBV21-1. TRBV21-1 is a pseudogene locus. This CDR3 spans 15 amino acids. The CDR3 bases are TGTGCCAGCAGCATTCTAACTAGTACGAAGGAGACCCAGTACTTC. This gives the protein CASSILTSTKETQYF.

This clonotype was picked up a small number of times. This chain joins TRBV9 and TRBJ1-1; D may be TRBD1 (5 bases). Germline-derived CDR1 and CDR2 are SGDLS and YYNGEE. This CDR3 contains 14 residues. V dropped 3 bases and J dropped 2 bases, with 11 bases sitting between them. The CDR3 spells CASSATDSNTEAFF. Written as DNA, the CDR3 is TGTGCCAGCAGCGCTACTGACAGTAACACTGAAGCTTTCTTT. Full variable domain (missing parts from reference TRBV9 and TRBJ1-1): DSGVTQTPKHLITATGQRVTLRCSPRSGDLSVYWYQQSLDQGLQFLIQYYNGEERAKGNILERFSAQQFPDLHSELNLSSLELGDSALYFCASSATDSNTEAFFGQGTRLTVV.

This clonotype was found many times. CDR3 nucleotides: TGCGCCAGCGGGGGATTTGGGTCGAACACTGAAGCTTTCTTT. This sequence encodes CASGGFGSNTEAFF. This chain joins TRBV5-1 and TRBJ1-1; D perhaps matches TRBD1 (5 bases). Trimming pared 7 bases from V and 1 base from J, leaving 14 bases between. CDR3 length equals 14 residues. CDR1 and CDR2 from the germline V gene are SGHRS and YFSETQ.

This clonotype was detected many times. This chain connects TRBV20-1 to TRBJ1-2; D ambiguous. Trimming stripped 3 bases from V and 1 base from J, with 12 bases between. CDR3 length: 14 residues. Germline CDR1 DFQATT, CDR2 SNEGSKA (reference sequence). The CDR3 region is CSARLSSLNYGYTF. The CDR3 bases are TGCAGTGCTAGGTTAAGCAGCCTTAACTATGGCTACACCTTC.

The table lists this clonotype with many counts. The DNA for the CDR3 is TGTGCCAGCAGTGTCTTTGGCGCCGGGGAGCTGTTTTTT. Translating gives CASSVFGAGELFF. The V call is TRBV6-1, the J call TRBJ2-2; no reliable D call. The CDR3 has 13 residues. Trimming removed 4 bases from V and 6 bases from J, with 9 bases in between. In germline, CDR1 is MNHNS, CDR2 SASEGT.

This clonotype was detected many times. This CDR3 is CASTDISLATNEKLFF. The CDR3 bases are TGTGCCAGCACCGATATATCACTAGCAACTAATGAAAAACTGTTTTTT. The V call is TRBV28, the J call TRBJ1-4; D not certain. The germline gives CDR1 MDHEN, CDR2 SYDVKM. This CDR3 is built from 16 residues. V gave up 7 bases and J gave up 0 bases, with 15 bases separating them.

This clonotype was found a few times. The V and J genes are TRBV24-1 and TRBJ2-3; D ambiguous. Per germline, CDR1 KGHDR and CDR2 SFDVKD. V was shortened by 1 base and J by 3 bases, with 1 base between the two germline ends. The CDR3 consists of 12 residues. CDR3 nucleotide sequence: TGTGCCACCAGTGATTTTACAGATACGCAGTATTTT. It is translated as CATSDFTDTQYF.

On this clonotype: This sequence may be a read error, since a much larger clone differs from it by one base. The J gene is TRBJ1-1, the V gene TRBV5-4, with D unclear. Germline lookup yields CDR1 SGHNT and CDR2 YYREEE (reference sequence). The V and J ends lost 3 bases and 1 base respectively, with 7 bases between them. The CDR3 consists of 13 residues. CDR3 protein: CASSSYQNTEAFF. The CDR3 bases are TGTGCCAGCAGCTCGTACCAGAACACTGAAGCTTTCTTT.

This clonotype has a count of ten or more. The rearrangement joins TRBV11-2 to TRBJ2-1, with 12 bases that match TRBD2. CDR3 length: 15 amino acids. V dropped 5 bases and J dropped 6; count of bases not matched to a gene: 5. The V gene's germline CDR1 is SGHAT and CDR2 FQNNGV. The CDR3 protein is CASSALAGGRNEQFF. The CDR3 DNA sequence: TGTGCCAGCAGCGCACTAGCGGGGGGCCGCAATGAGCAGTTCTTC.

This clonotype was seen many times. CDR3 sequence (DNA): TGCGCCAGCAGCCAACCCGGGACTAGCGGGGGGGGAGATACGCAGTATTTT. It is translated as CASSQPGTSGGGDTQYF. V usage is TRBV4-3 and J usage is TRBJ2-3, with 16 bases that match TRBD2. V gave up 2 bases and J gave up 5 bases; unmatched junction bases: 4. The CDR3 has 17 residues. Per the germline V gene, CDR1 is LGHNA and CDR2 is YSLEER.

This clonotype was counted only a few times. The chain joins TRBV5-1 to TRBJ1-1, with a possible D match to TRBD1 (6 bases). This CDR3 is built from 16 residues. Per the germline V gene, CDR1 is SGHRS and CDR2 is YFSETQ. Trimming removed 0 bases at V and 1 base at J, with 13 bases between. The CDR3 region has the DNA TGCGCCAGCAGCTTGGCACCGACAGGACCGAACACTGAAGCTTTCTTT. Translation: CASSLAPTGPNTEAFF. Together with reference TRBV5-1 and TRBJ1-1, the CDR3 gives the full variable domain: KAGVTQTPRYLIKTRGQQVTLSCSPISGHRSVSWYQQTPGQGLQFLFEYFSETQRNKGNFPGRFSGRQFSNSRSEMNVSTLELGDSALYLCASSLAPTGPNTEAFFGQGTRLTVV.

The sample holds many counts of this clonotype. The chain carries TRBV29-1 and TRBJ2-5; unclear D gene. Germline CDR1 SQVTM, CDR2 ANQGSEA. V gave up 3 bases and J gave up 1 base, with 6 bases separating them. This CDR3 has 12 amino acids. Here the CDR3 reads CSVEASQETQYF. CDR3 coding DNA: TGCAGCGTTGAGGCCAGCCAAGAGACCCAGTACTTC.

The sample holds many counts of this clonotype. V usage is TRBV29-1 and J usage is TRBJ2-1; 7 bases agree with TRBD1. Germline CDR1 reads SQVTM; CDR2 reads ANQGSEA. This CDR3 is 12 amino acids long. The junction had 8 bases not matched to a gene; V was cut back by 6 bases and J by 9 bases. The DNA for the CDR3 is TGCAGCGTCTCCGACAGGGTTGGTGAGCAGTTCTTC. Its translation: CSVSDRVGEQFF.

This clonotype was found many times. The chain joins TRBV3-1 to TRBJ1-2; D gene ambiguous. The CDR3 is 16 amino acids. V gave up 1 base and J gave up 3 bases, with 15 bases separating them. CDR1 and CDR2 from the germline V gene are LGHDT and YNNKEL (reference sequence). The CDR3 DNA is TGTGCCAGCAGCCAAGGTAGCCAGACGCCTCACTATGGCTACACCTTC. Its translation is CASSQGSQTPHYGYTF.

Points on this clonotype: A much bigger clone sits one base away, suggesting this may be a read error. V and J are TRBV5-1 and TRBJ2-5, with D hard to call. This CDR3 spans 13 amino acids. From germline, CDR1 is SGHRS and CDR2 YFSETQ. DNA for the CDR3: TGCCCCAGCAGCTTGGCGGTAGGGGAGACCCAGTACTTC. Residues: CPSSLAVGETQYF.

The genes are TRBV4-1 and TRBJ2-1, with 9 bases matching TRBD2. Germline loops: CDR1 MGHRA, CDR2 YSYEKL. The CDR3 consists of 17 residues. V was pared by 4 bases and J by 7 bases, with 14 bases of the junction left unmatched. CDR3 residues: CASSPSQRTSEGNEQFF. The CDR3 DNA sequence: TGCGCCAGCAGCCCGTCCCAGAGGACTAGCGAGGGGAATGAGCAGTTCTTC.

This clonotype was seen many times. This chain joins TRBV27 and TRBJ1-2, with D possibly matching TRBD1 (6 bases). The germline V gene encodes CDR1 MNHEY and CDR2 SMNVEV (reference sequence). V was shortened by 1 base and J by 7 bases, with 13 bases between the two germline ends. The CDR3 totals 14 residues. The CDR3 DNA reads TGTGCCAGCAGTTTATTCCAAGGGGGGGCTGGCTACACCTTC. Translated: CASSLFQGGAGYTF.

This clonotype has at least ten counts. The chain couples TRBV7-9 to TRBJ2-7, with a tentative D call TRBD1 (7 bases). The V gene lost 3 bases and the J gene lost 2 bases, with 14 bases spanning the gap. The CDR3 extends over 15 amino acids. CDR1 is SEHNR and CDR2 is FQNEAQ in the germline V gene (reference sequence). The DNA of the CDR3 is TGTGCCAGCAGCTTCCCGGCAGGGGGGACCTACGAGCAGTACTTC. The encoded protein is CASSFPAGGTYEQYF.

The table lists this clonotype with many counts. The gene calls are TRBV19 and TRBJ1-6; 8 bases align to TRBD1. The V and J ends lost 5 bases and 8 bases, in that order; junction bases with no gene match: 5. This CDR3 has 14 residues. Per the germline V gene, CDR1 is LNHDA and CDR2 is SQIVND (reference sequence). The CDR3 sequence: CASSLQGGDSPLHF. The CDR3 nucleotides are TGTGCCAGTAGTTTACAGGGGGGTGATTCACCCCTCCACTTT. The whole variable domain, filled in from reference TRBV19 and TRBJ1-6, reads DGGITQSPKYLFRKEGQNVTLSCEQNLNHDAMYWYRQDPGQGLRLIYYSQIVNDFQKGDIAEGYSVSREKKESFPLTVTSAQKNPTAFYLCASSLQGGDSPLHFGNGTRLTVT.

The genes are TRBV28 and TRBJ1-5; D unclear. Germline V gives CDR1 MDHEN, CDR2 SYDVKM. The ends were cut back, 1 base at V and 6 bases at J, with 4 bases in the middle. The CDR3 extends over 12 amino acids. CDR3 amino acids: CASSLLSQPQHF. DNA of the CDR3: TGTGCCAGCAGTTTATTGAGTCAGCCCCAGCATTTT.

This sequence joins TRBV7-2 and TRBJ1-2; D remains unclear. This CDR3 has 13 residues. Germline V CDR1 and CDR2: SGHTA, FQGNSA. Trimming pared 4 bases from V and 3 bases from J, leaving 9 bases between. The CDR3 coding sequence is TGTGCCAGCAGCTACCAGACCTACTATGGCTACACCTTC. It translates to CASSYQTYYGYTF. The complete variable domain, with remaining parts taken from reference TRBV7-2 and TRBJ1-2, reads GAGVSQSPSNKVTEKGKDVELRCDPISGHTALYWYRQSLGQGLEFLIYFQGNSAPDKSGLPSDRFSAERTGGSVSTLTIQRTQQEDSAVYLCASSYQTYYGYTFGSGTRLTVV.

This clonotype was detected many times. The chain has TRBV10-3 and TRBJ1-2, with 9 bases lining up with TRBD1. The V gene end was trimmed by 2 bases and the J gene end by 8 bases; junction bases not matched to a gene: 6. This CDR3 has 14 amino acids. The germline V gene encodes CDR1 ENHRY and CDR2 SYGVKD. The CDR3 here is CAISEQWTGDGYTF. The CDR3 coding sequence is TGTGCCATCAGTGAGCAATGGACAGGGGACGGCTACACCTTC.

This clonotype was seen many times. The genes are TRBV9 and TRBJ2-2; 8 nucleotides match TRBD1. The CDR3 sequence is 14 residues long. V shed 4 bases, J shed 7 bases, and the junction held 6 bases outside the gene matches. CDR1 is SGDLS and CDR2 is YYNGEE in the germline V gene. CDR3 DNA sequence: TGTGCCAGCAGCCCCCAGGGGGCCATCGGGGAGCTGTTTTTT. Its translation is CASSPQGAIGELFF.

This clonotype was counted between two and nine times. This chain joins TRBV20-1 and TRBJ1-5; weak D call: TRBD1 (5 bases). The CDR3 has 14 residues. Germline V lookup: CDR1 DFQATT, CDR2 SNEGSKA (reference sequence). V was cut by 6 bases and J by 3 bases, with 15 bases left in between. In DNA form, the CDR3 reads TGCAGTGCCACGACATCTGGGGCCAATCAGCCCCAGCATTTT. Translation gives CSATTSGANQPQHF.

This clonotype came up a few times. The J gene is TRBJ1-2, the V gene TRBV3-1; D call uncertain. The CDR3 has 13 residues. Looked up from germline, CDR1 is LGHDT and CDR2 is YNNKEL (reference sequence). Trimming took off 4 bases at V and 4 bases at J, with 10 bases between the two ends. CDR3 amino acids: CASSPKETYGYTF. The CDR3, as DNA: TGTGCCAGCAGCCCTAAAGAGACCTATGGCTACACCTTC. The whole variable domain, filled in from reference TRBV3-1 and TRBJ1-2, reads DTAVSQTPKYLVTQMGNDKSIKCEQNLGHDTMYWYKQDSKKFLKIMFSYNNKELIINETVPNRFSPKSPDKAHLNLHINSLELGDSAVYFCASSPKETYGYTFGSGTRLTVV.